The source of this T cell receptor beta chain is a study of cytomegalovirus exposure and HLA in healthy donors. Whole-study results and caveats: Later work found that TCR association rates differed between HLA loci; DRB1 had the most and HLA-C the fewest. The classifier, whose performance was assessed in both the original and validation cohorts, reportedly diagnosed cytomegalovirus status with high specificity and sensitivity.

Regarding this clone: Antigen specificity is unknown.

Healthy bone marrow donors made up the donor group. Vbeta (60) and Jbeta (13) primers were used in the PCR. Authors' processing steps: Later reanalysis found roughly 80 million unique TCR beta chains, some 10 million of them shared. The method was immunoSEQ multiplex PCR; TCRdb's version includes in-frame clones alone and lacks a portion of them. For V, J and clone size, that table is used; D and trimming come from the DNA. The top ten hold around 11% of the sample, which has 64,000 or so clones, around 86% seen once. CDR3 length: 14 amino acids. CDR1 and CDR2 (germline): MDHEN, SYDVKM. The junction had 5 bases not matched to a gene; V was cut back by 2 bases and J by 4 bases.

The chain recombines TRBV28 with TRBJ2-7; TRBD1 matches 7 bases. Sequencing was done on a sample of PBMCs. This sequence originates from a female donor in good health and CMV-seronegative. The CDR3 loop is CASSLRQGPYEQYF. CDR3 bases: TGTGCCAGCAGTTTAAGACAGGGTCCATACGAGCAGTACTTC. Variable domain in full (rest from reference TRBV28 and TRBJ2-7): DVKVTQSSRYLVKRTGEKVFLECVQDMDHENMFWYRQDPGLGLRLIYFSYDVKMKEKGDIPEGYSVSREKKERFSLILESASTNQTSMYLCASSLRQGPYEQYFGPGTRLTVT.